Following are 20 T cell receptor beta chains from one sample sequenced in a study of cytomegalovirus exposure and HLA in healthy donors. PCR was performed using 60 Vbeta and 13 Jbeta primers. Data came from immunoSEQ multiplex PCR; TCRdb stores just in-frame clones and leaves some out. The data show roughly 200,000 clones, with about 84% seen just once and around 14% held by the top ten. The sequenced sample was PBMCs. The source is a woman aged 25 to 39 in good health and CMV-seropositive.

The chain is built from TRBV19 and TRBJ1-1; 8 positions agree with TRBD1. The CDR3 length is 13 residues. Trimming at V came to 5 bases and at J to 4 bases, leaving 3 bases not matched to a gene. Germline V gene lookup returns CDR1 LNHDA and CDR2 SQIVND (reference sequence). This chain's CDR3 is CASSQTGGTEAFF. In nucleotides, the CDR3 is TGTGCCAGTAGTCAAACAGGGGGCACTGAAGCTTTCTTT. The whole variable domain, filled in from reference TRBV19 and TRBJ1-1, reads DGGITQSPKYLFRKEGQNVTLSCEQNLNHDAMYWYRQDPGQGLRLIYYSQIVNDFQKGDIAEGYSVSREKKESFPLTVTSAQKNPTAFYLCASSQTGGTEAFFGQGTRLTVV.

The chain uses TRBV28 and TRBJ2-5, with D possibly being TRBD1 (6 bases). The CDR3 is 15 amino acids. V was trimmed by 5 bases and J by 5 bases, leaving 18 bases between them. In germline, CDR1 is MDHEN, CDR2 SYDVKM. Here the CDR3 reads CASSTTGSLWETQYF. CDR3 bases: TGTGCCAGCAGTACTACAGGGTCCCTCTGGGAGACCCAGTACTTC. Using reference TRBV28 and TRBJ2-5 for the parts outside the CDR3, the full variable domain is DVKVTQSSRYLVKRTGEKVFLECVQDMDHENMFWYRQDPGLGLRLIYFSYDVKMKEKGDIPEGYSVSREKKERFSLILESASTNQTSMYLCASSTTGSLWETQYFGPGTRLLVL.

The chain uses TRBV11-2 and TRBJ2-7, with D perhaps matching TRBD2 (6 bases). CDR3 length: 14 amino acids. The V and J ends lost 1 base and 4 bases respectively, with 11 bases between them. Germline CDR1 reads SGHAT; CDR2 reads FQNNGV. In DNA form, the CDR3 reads TGTGCCAGCAGCTTAGGGGGCGGGGAGTACGAGCAGTACTTC. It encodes CASSLGGGEYEQYF.

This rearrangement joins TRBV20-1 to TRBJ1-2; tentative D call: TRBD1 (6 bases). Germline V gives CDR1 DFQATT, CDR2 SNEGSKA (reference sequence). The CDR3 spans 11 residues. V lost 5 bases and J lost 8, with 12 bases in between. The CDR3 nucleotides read TGCAGTGCTGCATCCGGGACAGGCTACACCTTC. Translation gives CSAASGTGYTF.

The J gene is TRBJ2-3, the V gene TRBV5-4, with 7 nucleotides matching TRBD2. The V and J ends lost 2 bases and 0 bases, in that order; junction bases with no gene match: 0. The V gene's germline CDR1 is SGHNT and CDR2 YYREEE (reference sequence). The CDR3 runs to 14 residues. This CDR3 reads CASSLAGSTDTQYF. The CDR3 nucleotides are TGTGCCAGCAGCTTAGCGGGGAGCACAGATACGCAGTATTTT.

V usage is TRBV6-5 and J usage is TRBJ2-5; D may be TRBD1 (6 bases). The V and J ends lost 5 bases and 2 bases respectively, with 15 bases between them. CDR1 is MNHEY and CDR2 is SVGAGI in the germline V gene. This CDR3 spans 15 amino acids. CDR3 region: CASSSRDISQETQYF. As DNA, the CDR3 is TGTGCCAGCAGTAGCCGGGACATCAGTCAAGAGACCCAGTACTTC.

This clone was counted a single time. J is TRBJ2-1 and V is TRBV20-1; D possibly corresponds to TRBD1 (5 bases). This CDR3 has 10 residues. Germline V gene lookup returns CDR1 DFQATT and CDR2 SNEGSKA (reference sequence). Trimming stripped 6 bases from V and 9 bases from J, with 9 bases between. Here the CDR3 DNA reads TGCAGTGCGCAGGGTGTTGAGCAGTTCTTC. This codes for CSAQGVEQFF.

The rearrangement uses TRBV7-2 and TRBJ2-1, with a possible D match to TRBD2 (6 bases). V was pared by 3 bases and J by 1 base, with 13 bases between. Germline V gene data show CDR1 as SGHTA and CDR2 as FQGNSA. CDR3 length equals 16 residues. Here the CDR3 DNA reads TGTGCCAGCAGCTTGACGGGAGCGGCTTCCTACAATGAGCAGTTCTTC. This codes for CASSLTGAASYNEQFF. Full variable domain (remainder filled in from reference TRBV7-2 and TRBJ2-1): GAGVSQSPSNKVTEKGKDVELRCDPISGHTALYWYRQSLGQGLEFLIYFQGNSAPDKSGLPSDRFSAERTGGSVSTLTIQRTQQEDSAVYLCASSLTGAASYNEQFFGPGTRLTVL.

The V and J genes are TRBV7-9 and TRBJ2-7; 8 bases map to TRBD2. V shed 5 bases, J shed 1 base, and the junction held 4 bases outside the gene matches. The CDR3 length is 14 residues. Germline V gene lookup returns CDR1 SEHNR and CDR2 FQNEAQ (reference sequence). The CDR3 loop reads CASSPGRGSYEQYF. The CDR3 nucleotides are TGTGCCAGCAGCCCCGGGAGGGGGTCCTACGAGCAGTACTTC.

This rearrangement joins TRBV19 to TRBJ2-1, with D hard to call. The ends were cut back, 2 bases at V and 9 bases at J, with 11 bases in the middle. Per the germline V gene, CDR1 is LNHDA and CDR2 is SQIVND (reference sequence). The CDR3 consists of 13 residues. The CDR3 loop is CASSIPPSCEQFF. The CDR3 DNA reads TGTGCCAGTAGTATACCCCCTAGTTGTGAGCAGTTCTTC.

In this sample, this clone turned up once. In DNA, the CDR3 is TGCGCCAGCGGCCGAGGGGGCCCAGGGGAGCTGTTTTTT. It translates to CASGRGGPGELFF. This rearrangement joins TRBV5-1 to TRBJ2-2; TRBD1 aligns across 7 bases. CDR1 and CDR2 from the germline V gene are SGHRS and YFSETQ. There are 13 residues in the CDR3. V lost 7 bases and J lost 8; bases outside the gene matches: 8.

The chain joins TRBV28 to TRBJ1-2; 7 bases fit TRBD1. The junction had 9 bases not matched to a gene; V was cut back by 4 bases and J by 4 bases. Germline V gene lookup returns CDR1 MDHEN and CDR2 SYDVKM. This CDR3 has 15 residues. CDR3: CASSYVSGQSYGYTF. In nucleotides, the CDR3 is TGTGCCAGCAGTTACGTATCGGGACAGAGCTATGGCTACACCTTC.

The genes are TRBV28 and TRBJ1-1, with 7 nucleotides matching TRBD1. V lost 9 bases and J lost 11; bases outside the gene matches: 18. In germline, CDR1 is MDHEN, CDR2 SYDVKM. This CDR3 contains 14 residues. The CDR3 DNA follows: TGTGCCAGTTTTTCAAAAGGACAGGAAACCAGGGCTTTCTTT. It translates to CASFSKGQETRAFF.

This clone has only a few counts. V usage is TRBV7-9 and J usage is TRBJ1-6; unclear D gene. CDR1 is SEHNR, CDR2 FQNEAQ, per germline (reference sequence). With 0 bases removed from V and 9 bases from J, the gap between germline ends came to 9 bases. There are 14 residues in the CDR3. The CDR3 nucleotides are TGTGCCAGCAGCTTAGCATTTGAGATTTCACCCCTCCACTTT. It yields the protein CASSLAFEISPLHF.

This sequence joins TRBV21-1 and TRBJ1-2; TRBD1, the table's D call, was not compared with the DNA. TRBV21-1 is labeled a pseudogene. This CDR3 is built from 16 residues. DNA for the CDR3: TGTGCCAGCAGCAACTCCCCGGGACAGGGAGGCTATGGCTACACCTTC. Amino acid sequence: CASSNSPGQGGYGYTF.

The CDR3 DNA follows: TGTGCCAGTAGTATTACCTACGACAGGCGGAATTCCTACGAGCAGTACTTC. Translated: CASSITYDRRNSYEQYF. The chain recombines TRBV19 with TRBJ2-7, with D perhaps matching TRBD1 (6 bases). V dropped 3 bases and J dropped 1 base, with 19 bases sitting between them. Looked up from germline, CDR1 is LNHDA and CDR2 is SQIVND (reference sequence). The CDR3 length is 17 residues. Supplemented by reference TRBV19 and TRBJ2-7, the full variable domain reads DGGITQSPKYLFRKEGQNVTLSCEQNLNHDAMYWYRQDPGQGLRLIYYSQIVNDFQKGDIAEGYSVSREKKESFPLTVTSAQKNPTAFYLCASSITYDRRNSYEQYFGPGTRLTVT.

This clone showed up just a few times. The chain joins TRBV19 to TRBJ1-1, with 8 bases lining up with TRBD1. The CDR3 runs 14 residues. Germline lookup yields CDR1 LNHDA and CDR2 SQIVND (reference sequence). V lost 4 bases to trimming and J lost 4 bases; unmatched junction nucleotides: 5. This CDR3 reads CASSTGTGPTEAFF. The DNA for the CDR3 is TGTGCCAGTAGTACTGGGACAGGACCCACTGAAGCTTTCTTT.

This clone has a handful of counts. The DNA of the CDR3 is TGCGCCAGCAGCCGAACGGGACAGGGCACGAATGAAAAACTGTTTTTT. Its protein is CASSRTGQGTNEKLFF. This sequence joins TRBV5-1 and TRBJ1-4; 9 positions match TRBD1. V shed 4 bases and J 5 bases; nucleotides not matched to a gene: 9. This CDR3 spans 16 amino acids. Germline assignment: CDR1 SGHRS and CDR2 YFSETQ.

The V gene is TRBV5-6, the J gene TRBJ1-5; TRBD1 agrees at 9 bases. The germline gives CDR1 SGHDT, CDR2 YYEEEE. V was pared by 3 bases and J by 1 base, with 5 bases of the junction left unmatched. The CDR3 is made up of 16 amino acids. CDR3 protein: CASSSGDRESNQPQHF. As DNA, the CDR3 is TGTGCCAGCAGCTCAGGGGACAGGGAAAGCAATCAGCCCCAGCATTTT.

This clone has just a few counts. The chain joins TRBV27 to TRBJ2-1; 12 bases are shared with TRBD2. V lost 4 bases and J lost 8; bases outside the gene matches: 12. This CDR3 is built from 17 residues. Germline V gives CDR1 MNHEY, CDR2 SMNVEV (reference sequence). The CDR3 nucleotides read TGTGCCAGCAGTTATAACAAGAGACTAGCGGGAGTGGATGAGCAGTTCTTC. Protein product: CASSYNKRLAGVDEQFF.